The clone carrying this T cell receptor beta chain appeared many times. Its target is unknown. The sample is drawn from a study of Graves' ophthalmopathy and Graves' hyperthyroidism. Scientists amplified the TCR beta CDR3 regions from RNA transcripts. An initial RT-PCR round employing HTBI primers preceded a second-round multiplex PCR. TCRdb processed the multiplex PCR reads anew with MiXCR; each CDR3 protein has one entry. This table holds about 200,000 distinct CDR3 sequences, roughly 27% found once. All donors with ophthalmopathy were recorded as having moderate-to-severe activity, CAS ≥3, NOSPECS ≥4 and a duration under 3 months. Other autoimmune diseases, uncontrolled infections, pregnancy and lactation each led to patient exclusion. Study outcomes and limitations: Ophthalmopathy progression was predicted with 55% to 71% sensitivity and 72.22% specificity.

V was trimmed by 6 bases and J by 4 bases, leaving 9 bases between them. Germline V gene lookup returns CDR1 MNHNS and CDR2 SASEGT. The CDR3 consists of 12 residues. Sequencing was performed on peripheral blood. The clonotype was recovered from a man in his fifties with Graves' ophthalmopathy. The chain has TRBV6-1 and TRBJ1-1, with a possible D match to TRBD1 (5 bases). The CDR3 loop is CASRDSRTEAFF. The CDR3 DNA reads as TGTGCCAGCAGAGACAGTCGCACTGAAGCTTTCTTT.